This is a list of T cell receptor beta chains from one sample in a study of siplizumab effects on memory and regulatory T cells. The protocol was immunoSEQ multiplex PCR, while the TCRdb copy is restricted to in-frame clones and leaves out a portion. The table lists 95,000 to 100,000 clones, around 90% of them singletons. Input material: non-Treg CD4+ T cells sorted from blood. The source is a human donor in good health. The CDR3 runs from the conserved cysteine through the conserved F or W. Fields, in order: V gene, D gene, J gene, CDR3 protein. The D gene is left open where the match is weak.

v_call: TRBV6-1
d_call: -
j_call: TRBJ2-1
cdr3_aa: CASSEVPGARYNEQFF

v_call: TRBV6-1
d_call: -
j_call: TRBJ2-5
cdr3_aa: CASTEPGRETQYF

v_call: TRBV10-3
d_call: TRBD2
j_call: TRBJ2-1
cdr3_aa: CAISDGAGVAGGRNEQFF

v_call: TRBV7-2
d_call: TRBD1
j_call: TRBJ1-1
cdr3_aa: CASSLGGQGLTEAFF

v_call: TRBV15
d_call: -
j_call: TRBJ1-2
cdr3_aa: CATSTGNAINYGYTF

v_call: TRBV6-6
d_call: -
j_call: TRBJ1-1
cdr3_aa: CASKRGLGAEAFF

v_call: TRBV11-2
d_call: TRBD2
j_call: TRBJ2-5
cdr3_aa: CASSSAGLAEETQYF

v_call: TRBV12-5
d_call: TRBD2
j_call: TRBJ2-1
cdr3_aa: CASGLVRTSGRGNEQFF

v_call: TRBV7-9
d_call: -
j_call: TRBJ2-3
cdr3_aa: CASSLAGGTDTQYF

v_call: TRBV6-1
d_call: -
j_call: TRBJ2-7
cdr3_aa: CASRVAYEQYF

v_call: TRBV7-2
d_call: -
j_call: TRBJ1-1
cdr3_aa: CASSLVYGGGTEAFF

v_call: TRBV9
d_call: TRBD2
j_call: TRBJ2-7
cdr3_aa: CASSPGAGGTYEQYF

v_call: TRBV28
d_call: -
j_call: TRBJ2-3
cdr3_aa: CASSSMRGGGKGPDTQYF

v_call: TRBV5-4
d_call: TRBD2
j_call: TRBJ2-1
cdr3_aa: CASSLVAGGPYNEQFF

v_call: TRBV11-3
d_call: TRBD1
j_call: TRBJ2-1
cdr3_aa: CASSFRGPGDGEQFF

v_call: TRBV6-1
d_call: TRBD1
j_call: TRBJ2-5
cdr3_aa: CASSPSTGGRETQYF

v_call: TRBV19
d_call: -
j_call: TRBJ2-7
cdr3_aa: CASSIAPGSHEQYF